Below are 5 T cell receptor beta chains sequenced from a single sample in a study of blood T cells in healthy people across ages. PCR was performed a second time for about 6 to 12 cycles using a sample-barcoded 5' primer and a J-beta primer mix. TCRdb re-called the 5' RACE reads through MiXCR, storing one row per CDR3 protein. The table includes over 500,000 distinct CDR3 sequences, approximately 52% detected once. Sequencing was performed on blood. Receptors were obtained from a woman aged 80 or over in good health.

This clonotype showed up many times. This chain connects TRBV14 to TRBJ2-3; 11 positions agree with TRBD2. The CDR3 is made up of 17 amino acids. Germline V gene data show CDR1 as SGHDN and CDR2 as FVKESK. V trimming: 4 bases; J trimming: 1 base; junction bases outside the gene matches: 7. The CDR3 here is CASSPLAGVGGTDTQYF. DNA for the CDR3: TGTGCCAGCAGCCCACTAGCGGGAGTAGGAGGCACAGATACGCAGTATTTT.

This clonotype appeared many times. CDR3 amino acids: CASSSAGTYNSPLHF. The DNA for the CDR3 is TGTGCCAGCAGTTCCGCGGGGACCTATAATTCACCCCTCCACTTT. This chain uses TRBV12-3 or TRBV12-4 with TRBJ1-6; D is ambiguous. This CDR3 has 15 amino acids. V was cut by 4 bases and J by 2 bases, with 9 bases left in between.

The genes are TRBV15 and TRBJ1-2; D not resolved. The germline gives CDR1 LNHNV, CDR2 YYDKDF (reference sequence). CDR3 length: 15 amino acids. The V gene lost 0 bases and the J gene lost 6 bases, with 14 bases spanning the gap. The CDR3 DNA reads TGTGCCACCAGCAGAGATCGGGCGGCCAACCATGGCTACACCTTC. It codes for CATSRDRAANHGYTF.

This clonotype was observed many times. This rearrangement joins TRBV24-1 to TRBJ2-1; no clear D. V was trimmed by 3 bases and J by 9 bases, leaving 8 bases between them. Germline-derived CDR1 and CDR2 are KGHDR and SFDVKD. This CDR3 is 12 amino acids long. CDR3 in amino acids: CATSDSAREQFF. The CDR3 bases are TGTGCCACCAGTGATAGCGCGCGTGAGCAGTTCTTC.

On this clonotype itself: A much bigger clone sits one base away, suggesting this may be a read error. The chain uses TRBV20-1 and TRBJ2-1; D unresolved. From germline, CDR1 is DFQATT and CDR2 SNEGSKA (reference sequence). The CDR3 is 10 residues long. With 0 bases removed from V and 7 bases from J, the gap between germline ends came to 1 base. This CDR3 reads CSARENEQFF. The CDR3 region has the DNA TGCAGTGCTAGAGAGAATGAGCAGTTCTTC.